Listed here is a single T cell receptor (beta chain). What it binds is unknown. The data were produced by immunoSEQ multiplex PCR, yet TCRdb's version contains in-frame clones alone and is incomplete. The sample lists tens of thousands of clones; roughly 96% were seen once. The data derive from a study of Tregs in tolerant kidney transplant recipients. In the study overall: A roughly 3-day belatacept mixed lymphocyte reaction, sometimes plus 5-day graft donor restimulation, preceded CD4+CD25+CD127- sorting. Study results and limitations: Biological reproducibility was not directly addressed, but technical replication error appeared minimal. Few patients were studied, so findings need validation in larger groups.

The clonotype originates from a human donor in good health. The sequenced sample was Tregs from blood cultured with allogeneic cells.

CDR3 loop: CASSQATGGGYEQYF. CDR3 nucleotide sequence: TGTGCCAGCAGCCAAGCGACAGGGGGCGGATACGAGCAGTACTTC. The chain is built from TRBV14 and TRBJ2-7; 10 nucleotides line up with TRBD1. With V trimmed by 1 base and J by 4 bases, 4 bases remained unmatched. There are 15 residues in the CDR3. The V gene's germline CDR1 is SGHDN and CDR2 FVKESK.